A selection of T cell receptor beta chains follows, all from one sample in a study of blood T cell repertoires in COVID-19. Clones were sequenced by immunoSEQ multiplex PCR, and TCRdb holds only the in-frame ones, with some missing. The repertoire holds about 200,000 clones, with 80% to 90% as singletons. The specimen was peripheral blood. These receptors all stem from an older woman with acute or convalescent COVID-19. Each CDR3 is given with its conserved first and last residue. Each record gives: J gene, clone size, D gene, V gene, CDR3 protein, CDR3 DNA. The D gene is left open where the match is weak. The listing skips clone size in some rows; elsewhere it reads once, few, many or a size class.

>TRBJ1-3|NA|NA|TRBV5-1
CASSLDEAGNTIYF
TGCGCCAGCAGCTTGGACGAGGCTGGAAACACCATATATTTT
>TRBJ2-2|NA|NA|TRBV27
CASTKFITRGSTGELFF
TGTGCCAGCACAAAGTTTATCACGCGGGGTTCGACCGGGGAGCTGTTTTTT
>TRBJ1-1|NA|NA|TRBV5-4
CASSPNRGGTNTEAFF
TGTGCCAGCAGCCCGAACCGGGGGGGGACGAACACTGAAGCTTTCTTT
>TRBJ1-1|NA|TRBD1|TRBV29-1
CSVGTGIAEAFF
TGCAGCGTGGGGACAGGGATCGCTGAAGCTTTCTTT
>TRBJ1-2|NA|TRBD1|TRBV19
CASQQGPGYGYTF
TGTGCCTCCCAACAGGGGCCTGGCTATGGCTACACCTTC
>TRBJ2-7|NA|NA|TRBV3-1/TRBV3-2
CASSQASWAGGFYEQYF
TGTGCCAGCAGCCAAGCCTCCTGGGCAGGGGGGTTCTACGAGCAGTACTTC
>TRBJ2-3|NA|TRBD2|TRBV5-1
CASSFSGGKDTQYF
TGCGCCAGCAGCTTTAGCGGGGGGAAGGATACGCAGTATTTT
>TRBJ2-3|NA|NA|TRBV4-1
CASSPGDGVRDTQYF
TGCGCCAGCAGCCCCGGGGATGGAGTAAGAGATACGCAGTATTTT
>TRBJ2-1|NA|TRBD2|TRBV7-2
CASSRWASGSSYNEQFF
TGTGCCAGCAGCCGGTGGGCTAGCGGGTCCTCCTACAATGAGCAGTTCTTC
>TRBJ1-2|NA|TRBD1|TRBV28
CASSSQGARYTF
TGTGCCAGCAGTTCCCAGGGGGCGCGGTACACCTTC
>TRBJ2-2|few|NA|TRBV9
CASSVSTAPNTGELFF
TGTGCCAGCAGCGTATCGACAGCCCCGAACACCGGGGAGCTGTTTTTT
>TRBJ1-6|NA|NA|TRBV19
CATRGIYNSPLHF
TGTGCCACCAGGGGCATCTATAATTCACCCCTCCACTTT
>TRBJ2-7|NA|TRBD1|TRBV3-1/TRBV3-2
CASSSPGQPYEQYF
TGTGCCAGCAGCTCCCCGGGACAGCCATACGAGCAGTACTTC
>TRBJ2-3|NA|TRBD2|TRBV5-4
CASSPGTSGTDTQYF
TGTGCCAGCAGCCCCGGCACTAGCGGCACAGATACGCAGTATTTT
>TRBJ1-1|NA|TRBD1|TRBV2
CASRGINPGQGNTEAFF
TGTGCCAGCCGAGGGATAAACCCGGGACAGGGGAACACTGAAGCTTTCTTT
>TRBJ1-1|once|NA|TRBV11-2
CASSLGIRGLRAFF
TGTGCCAGCAGCCTCGGAATTCGGGGACTCAGGGCTTTCTTT
>TRBJ1-6|NA|TRBD1|TRBV19
CASSTGTGAQSSPLHF
TGTGCCAGTAGTACAGGGACAGGGGCCCAGTCCTCGCCCCTCCACTTT
>TRBJ1-1|NA|NA|TRBV2
CASTESVRDTEAFF
TGTGCCAGCACGGAATCCGTGAGGGACACTGAAGCTTTCTTT
>TRBJ2-1|NA|TRBD2|TRBV18
CASSPAGGRNEQFF
TGTGCCAGCTCCCCGGCGGGGGGGCGGAATGAGCAGTTCTTC
>TRBJ1-1|NA|NA|TRBV5-1
CASSLWGTQNTEAFF
TGCGCCAGCAGCTTGTGGGGGACTCAGAACACTGAAGCTTTCTTT
>TRBJ1-2|NA|NA|TRBV3-1/TRBV3-2
CASSQGQSHYGYTF
TGTGCCAGCAGCCAAGGACAGAGCCACTATGGCTACACCTTC
>TRBJ1-4|few|NA|TRBV12-3/TRBV12-4
CASSLGGEKLFF
TGTGCCAGCAGTTTAGGCGGTGAAAAACTGTTTTTT
>TRBJ1-1|NA|NA|TRBV5-1
CASTRAPAMNTEAFF
TGCGCCAGCACCAGGGCCCCGGCGATGAACACTGAAGCTTTCTTT
>TRBJ1-2|once|NA|TRBV5-1
CASSLAGADYGYTF
TGCGCCAGCAGCTTGGCAGGGGCGGACTATGGCTACACCTTC
>TRBJ1-2|NA|NA|TRBV10-3
CAISDQGRVDGYTF
TGTGCCATCAGTGACCAGGGGCGCGTGGATGGCTACACCTTC
>TRBJ2-5|NA|TRBD1|TRBV15
CATSRARGYETQYF
TGTGCCACCAGCAGAGCCAGGGGGTATGAGACCCAGTACTTC
>TRBJ2-2|NA|NA|TRBV19
CASSQTGHPNTGELFF
TGTGCCAGTAGTCAAACAGGGCATCCGAACACCGGGGAGCTGTTTTTT
>TRBJ1-1|NA|NA|TRBV25-1
CASSEQGYAEAFF
TGTGCCAGCAGTGAACAGGGGTACGCTGAAGCTTTCTTT
>TRBJ2-2|NA|TRBD2|TRBV4-2
CASSLLLGGIVSTGELFF
TGTGCCAGCAGCCTCCTCCTCGGGGGGATCGTGTCCACCGGGGAGCTGTTTTTT
>TRBJ2-5|NA|TRBD2|TRBV9
CASSVAPTPGGAQYF
TGTGCCAGCAGCGTAGCTCCGACCCCTGGGGGGGCCCAGTACTTC
>TRBJ1-5|NA|TRBD1|TRBV4-2
CASSPFSPGGRNQPQHF
TGTGCCAGCAGCCCCTTCTCCCCAGGGGGGCGGAATCAGCCCCAGCATTTT
>TRBJ1-3|NA|NA|TRBV18
CASSPPGQFSGNTIYF
TGTGCCAGCTCACCCCCCGGACAGTTCTCTGGAAACACCATATATTTT
>TRBJ2-7|NA|NA|TRBV2
CASSVNRAYEQYF
TGTGCCAGCAGTGTGAACAGAGCCTACGAGCAGTACTTC
>TRBJ2-7|NA|NA|TRBV6-5
CASGGLPAYEQYF
TGTGCCAGCGGGGGACTCCCCGCCTACGAGCAGTACTTC
>TRBJ1-2|few|TRBD1|TRBV28
CASSAQGTVTYGYTF
TGTGCCAGCAGTGCACAAGGGACAGTTACATATGGCTACACCTTC
>TRBJ2-7|NA|TRBD1|TRBV3-1/TRBV3-2
CASSQGAGGSYEQYF
TGTGCCAGCAGCCAAGGGGCAGGGGGAAGCTACGAGCAGTACTTC
>TRBJ1-2|NA|NA|TRBV24-1
CATSDMSGNYGYTF
TGTGCCACCAGTGACATGAGCGGTAACTATGGCTACACCTTC
>TRBJ2-1|NA|TRBD1|TRBV12-3/TRBV12-4
CASIPTGGGEQFF
TGTGCCAGCATTCCTACAGGGGGCGGTGAGCAGTTCTTC
>TRBJ1-5|NA|NA|TRBV28
CASSLRGLLVNQPQHF
TGTGCCAGCAGTTTACGAGGTCTGTTGGTCAATCAGCCCCAGCATTTT
>TRBJ1-5|NA|NA|TRBV12-3/TRBV12-4
CASSLSSNQPQHF
TGTGCCAGCAGTTTAAGCAGCAATCAGCCCCAGCATTTT
>TRBJ2-2|NA|TRBD1|TRBV29-1
CSVGGAGELFF
TGCAGCGTAGGGGGCGCGGGGGAGCTGTTTTTT
>TRBJ2-4|NA|NA|TRBV3-1/TRBV3-2
CASSQGAGGRAKNIQYF
TGTGCCAGCAGCCAGGGGGCTGGGGGCCGAGCCAAAAACATTCAGTACTTC
>TRBJ1-5|NA|NA|TRBV10-1
CASSESSLNQPQHF
TGCGCCAGCAGTGAGTCCAGTCTTAATCAGCCCCAGCATTTT
>TRBJ1-2|NA|NA|TRBV12-5
CASGLAGQSYGYTF
TGTGCTAGTGGTTTGGCGGGTCAGAGCTATGGCTACACCTTC
>TRBJ2-2|NA|TRBD1|TRBV7-2
CASSPEKGAGTGELFF
TGTGCCAGCAGCCCAGAGAAGGGGGCAGGCACCGGGGAGCTGTTTTTT
>TRBJ2-6|NA|NA|TRBV6-6
CASCKGVEGANVLTF
TGTGCCAGCTGTAAGGGAGTGGAAGGGGCCAACGTCCTGACTTTC
>TRBJ1-4|NA|TRBD1|TRBV18
CASSPSTGGDRLFF
TGTGCCAGCTCACCTTCGACAGGGGGTGATAGACTGTTTTTT
>TRBJ1-3|NA|TRBD1|TRBV6-5
CASTPGGTGGNTIYF
TGTGCCAGCACCCCCGGCGGGACAGGTGGAAACACCATATATTTT